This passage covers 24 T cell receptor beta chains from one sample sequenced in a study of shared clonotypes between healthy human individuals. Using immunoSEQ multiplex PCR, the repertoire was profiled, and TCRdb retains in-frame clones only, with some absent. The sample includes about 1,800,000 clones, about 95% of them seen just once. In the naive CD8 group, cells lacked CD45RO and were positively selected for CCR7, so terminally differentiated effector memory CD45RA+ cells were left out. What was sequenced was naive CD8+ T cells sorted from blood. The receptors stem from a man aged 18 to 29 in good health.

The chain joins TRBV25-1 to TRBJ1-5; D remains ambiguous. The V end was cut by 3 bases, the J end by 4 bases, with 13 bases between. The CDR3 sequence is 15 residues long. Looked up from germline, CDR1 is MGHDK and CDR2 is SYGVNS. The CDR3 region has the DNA TGTGCCAGCAGTGATGAGTCGACGGGGAATCAGCCCCAGCATTTT. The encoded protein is CASSDESTGNQPQHF.

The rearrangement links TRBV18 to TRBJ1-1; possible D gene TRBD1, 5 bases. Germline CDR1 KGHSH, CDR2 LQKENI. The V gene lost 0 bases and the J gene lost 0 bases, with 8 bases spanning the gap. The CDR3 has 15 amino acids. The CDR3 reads CASSPPAGMNTEAFF. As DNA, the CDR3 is TGTGCCAGCTCACCACCCGCAGGGATGAACACTGAAGCTTTCTTT.

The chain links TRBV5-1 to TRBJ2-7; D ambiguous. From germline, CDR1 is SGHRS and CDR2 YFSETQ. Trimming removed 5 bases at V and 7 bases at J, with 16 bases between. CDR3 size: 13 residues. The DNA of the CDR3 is TGCGCCAGCAGTTGGCCCCCCCCTACGGAGCAGTACTTC. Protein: CASSWPPPTEQYF.

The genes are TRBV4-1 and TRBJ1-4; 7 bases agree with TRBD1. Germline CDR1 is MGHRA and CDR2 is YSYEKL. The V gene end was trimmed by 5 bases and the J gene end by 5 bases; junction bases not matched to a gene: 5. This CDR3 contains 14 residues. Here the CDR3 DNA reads TGCGCCAGCAGCGCCAGGGGGGGGAATGAAAAACTGTTTTTT. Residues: CASSARGGNEKLFF.

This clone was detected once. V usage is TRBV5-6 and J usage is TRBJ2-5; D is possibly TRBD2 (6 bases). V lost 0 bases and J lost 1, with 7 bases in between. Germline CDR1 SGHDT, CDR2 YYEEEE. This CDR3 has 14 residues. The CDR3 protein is CASSLGAGQETQYF. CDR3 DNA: TGTGCCAGCAGCTTGGGAGCGGGCCAAGAGACCCAGTACTTC.

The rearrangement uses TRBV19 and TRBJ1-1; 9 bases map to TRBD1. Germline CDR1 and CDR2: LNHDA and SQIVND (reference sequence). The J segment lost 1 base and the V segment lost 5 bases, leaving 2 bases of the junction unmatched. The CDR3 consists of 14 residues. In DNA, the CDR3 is TGTGCCAGTAGTGTGGGACAGGGGAACACTGAAGCTTTCTTT. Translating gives CASSVGQGNTEAFF.

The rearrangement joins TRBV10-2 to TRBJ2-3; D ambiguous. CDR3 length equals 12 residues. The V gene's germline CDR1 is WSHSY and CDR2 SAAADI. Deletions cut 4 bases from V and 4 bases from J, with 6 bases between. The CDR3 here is CASSGASDTQYF. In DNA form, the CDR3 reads TGCGCCAGCAGTGGAGCGTCAGATACGCAGTATTTT.

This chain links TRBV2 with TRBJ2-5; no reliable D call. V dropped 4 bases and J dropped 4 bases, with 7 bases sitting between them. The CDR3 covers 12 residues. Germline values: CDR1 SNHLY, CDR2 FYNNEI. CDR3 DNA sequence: TGTGCCAGCAGTGGAGAGTCAGAGACCCAGTACTTC. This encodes CASSGESETQYF.

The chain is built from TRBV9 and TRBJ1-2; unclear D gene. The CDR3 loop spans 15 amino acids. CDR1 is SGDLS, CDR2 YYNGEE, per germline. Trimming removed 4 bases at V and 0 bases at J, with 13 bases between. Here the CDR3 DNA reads TGTGCCAGCAGCCCCTCAAGTGGGGCTAACTATGGCTACACCTTC. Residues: CASSPSSGANYGYTF.

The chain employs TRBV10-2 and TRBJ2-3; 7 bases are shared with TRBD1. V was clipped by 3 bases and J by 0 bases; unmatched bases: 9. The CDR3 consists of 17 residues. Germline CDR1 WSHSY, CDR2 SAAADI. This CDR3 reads CASSDRLGQPSTDTQYF. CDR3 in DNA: TGCGCCAGCAGTGACCGCCTGGGACAGCCGAGCACAGATACGCAGTATTTT.

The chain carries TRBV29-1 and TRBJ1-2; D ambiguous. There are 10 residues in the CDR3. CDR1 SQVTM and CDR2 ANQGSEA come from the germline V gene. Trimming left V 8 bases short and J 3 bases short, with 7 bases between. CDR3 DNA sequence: TGCAGCACTACAGACTATGGCTACACCTTC. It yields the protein CSTTDYGYTF.

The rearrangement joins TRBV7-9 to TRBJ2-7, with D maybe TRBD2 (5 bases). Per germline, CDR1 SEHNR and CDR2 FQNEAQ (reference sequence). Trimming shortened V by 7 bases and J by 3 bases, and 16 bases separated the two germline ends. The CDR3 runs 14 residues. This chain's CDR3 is CASIRRLKIYEQYF. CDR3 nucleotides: TGTGCCAGCATCAGGAGGCTAAAGATCTACGAGCAGTACTTC.

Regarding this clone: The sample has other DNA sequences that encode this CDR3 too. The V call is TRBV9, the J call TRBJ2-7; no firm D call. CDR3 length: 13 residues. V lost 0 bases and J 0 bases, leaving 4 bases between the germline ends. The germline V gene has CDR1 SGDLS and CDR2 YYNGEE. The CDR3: CASSVGVSYEQYF. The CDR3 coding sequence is TGTGCCAGCAGCGTAGGGGTCTCCTACGAGCAGTACTTC.

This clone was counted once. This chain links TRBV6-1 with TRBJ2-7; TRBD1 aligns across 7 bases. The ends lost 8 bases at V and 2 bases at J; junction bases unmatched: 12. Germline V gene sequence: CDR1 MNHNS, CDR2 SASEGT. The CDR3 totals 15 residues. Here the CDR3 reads CASGKYRDSPYEQYF. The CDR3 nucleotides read TGTGCCAGCGGAAAATACCGGGACAGTCCCTACGAGCAGTACTTC.

CDR3 sequence: CASSLSRTGDDYGYTF. In DNA, the CDR3 is TGTGCCAGCAGCTTGAGTAGGACAGGGGATGACTATGGCTACACCTTC. This chain uses TRBV7-2 with TRBJ1-2; TRBD1 agrees at 9 bases. The CDR3 is made up of 16 amino acids. Losses at the gene ends were 3 bases for V and 3 bases for J; bases not matched to a gene: 8. Germline CDR1 is SGHTA and CDR2 is FQGNSA.

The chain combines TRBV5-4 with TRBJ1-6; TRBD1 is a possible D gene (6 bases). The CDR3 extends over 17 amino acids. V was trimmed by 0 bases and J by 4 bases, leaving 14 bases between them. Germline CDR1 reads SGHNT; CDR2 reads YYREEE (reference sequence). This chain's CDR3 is CASSLGRGGVYNSPLHF. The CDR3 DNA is TGTGCCAGCAGCTTGGGGCGGGGGGGCGTTTATAATTCACCCCTCCACTTT.

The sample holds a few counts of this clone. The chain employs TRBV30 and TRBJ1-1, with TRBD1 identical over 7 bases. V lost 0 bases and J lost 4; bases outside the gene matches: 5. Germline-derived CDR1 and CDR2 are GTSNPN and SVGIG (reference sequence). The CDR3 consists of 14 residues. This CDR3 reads CAWSVRAGGTEAFF. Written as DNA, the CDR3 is TGTGCCTGGAGTGTAAGGGCAGGGGGCACTGAAGCTTTCTTT. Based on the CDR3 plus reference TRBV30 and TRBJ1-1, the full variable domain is SQTIHQWPATLVQPVGSPLSLECTVEGTSNPNLYWYRQAAGRGLQLLFYSVGIGQISSEVPQNLSASRPQDRQFILSSKKLLLSDSGFYLCAWSVRAGGTEAFFGQGTRLTVV.

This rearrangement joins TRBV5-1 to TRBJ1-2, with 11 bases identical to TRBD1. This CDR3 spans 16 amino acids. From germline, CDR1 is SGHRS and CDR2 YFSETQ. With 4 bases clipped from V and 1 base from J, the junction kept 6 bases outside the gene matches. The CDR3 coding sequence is TGCGCCAGCAGCCTCGGACAGGGGGCTGTTAACTATGGCTACACCTTC. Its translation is CASSLGQGAVNYGYTF.

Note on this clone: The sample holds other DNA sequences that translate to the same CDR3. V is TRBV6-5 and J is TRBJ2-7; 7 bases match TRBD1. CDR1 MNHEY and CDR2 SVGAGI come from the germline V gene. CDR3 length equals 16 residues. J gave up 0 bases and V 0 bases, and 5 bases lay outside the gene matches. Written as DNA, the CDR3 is TGTGCCAGCAGTTACTCGATTGGACAGGCCTCCTACGAGCAGTACTTC. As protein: CASSYSIGQASYEQYF.

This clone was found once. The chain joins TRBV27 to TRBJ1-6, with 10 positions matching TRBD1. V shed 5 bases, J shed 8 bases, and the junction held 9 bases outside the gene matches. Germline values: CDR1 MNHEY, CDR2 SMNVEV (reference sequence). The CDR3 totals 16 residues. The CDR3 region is CASSLYLGTGDSPLHF. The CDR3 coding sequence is TGTGCCAGCAGTCTATACCTCGGGACAGGGGATTCACCCCTCCACTTT.

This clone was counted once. Here the CDR3 DNA reads TGTGCCACCAGCAGCTTGCCAGGGGCGGGGACTGAAGCTTTCTTT. Protein sequence: CATSSLPGAGTEAFF. This rearrangement joins TRBV15 to TRBJ1-1, with a possible D match to TRBD1 (6 bases). This CDR3 is built from 15 residues. Germline V gene data show CDR1 as LNHNV and CDR2 as YYDKDF (reference sequence). V dropped 3 bases and J dropped 5 bases, with 16 bases sitting between them.

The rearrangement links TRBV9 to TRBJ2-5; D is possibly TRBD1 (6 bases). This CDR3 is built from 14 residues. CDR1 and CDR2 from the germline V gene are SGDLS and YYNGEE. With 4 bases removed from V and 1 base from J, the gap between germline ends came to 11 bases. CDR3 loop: CASSPEDSQETQYF. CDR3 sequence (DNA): TGTGCCAGCAGCCCAGAGGACAGCCAAGAGACCCAGTACTTC. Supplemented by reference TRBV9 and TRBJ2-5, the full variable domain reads DSGVTQTPKHLITATGQRVTLRCSPRSGDLSVYWYQQSLDQGLQFLIQYYNGEERAKGNILERFSAQQFPDLHSELNLSSLELGDSALYFCASSPEDSQETQYFGPGTRLLVL.

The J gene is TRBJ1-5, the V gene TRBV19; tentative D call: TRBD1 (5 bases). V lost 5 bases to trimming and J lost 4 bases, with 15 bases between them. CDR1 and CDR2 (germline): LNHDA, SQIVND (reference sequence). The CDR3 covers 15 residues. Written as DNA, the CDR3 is TGTGCCAGTAGTCTCTGGGGGGATGGGAATCAGCCCCAGCATTTT. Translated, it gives CASSLWGDGNQPQHF. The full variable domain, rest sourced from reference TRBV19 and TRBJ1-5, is DGGITQSPKYLFRKEGQNVTLSCEQNLNHDAMYWYRQDPGQGLRLIYYSQIVNDFQKGDIAEGYSVSREKKESFPLTVTSAQKNPTAFYLCASSLWGDGNQPQHFGDGTRLSIL.

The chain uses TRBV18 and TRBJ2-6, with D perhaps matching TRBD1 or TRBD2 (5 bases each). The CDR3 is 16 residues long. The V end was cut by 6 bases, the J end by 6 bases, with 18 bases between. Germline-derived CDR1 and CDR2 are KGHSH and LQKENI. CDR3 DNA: TGTGCCAGCTCGCCCGGGGTATCCGGGACGGCCAACGTCCTGACTTTC. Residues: CASSPGVSGTANVLTF.